A single sample is the source of the 16 T cell receptor beta chains below, sequenced in a study of HIV-infected patients and healthy controls. TCRdb fed the 5' RACE reads into MiXCR, producing one record per CDR3 protein. The sample includes around 18,000 distinct CDR3 sequences, about 16% of them seen just once. Sequenced input: CD8+ T cells from blood. These receptors originate from a human donor in good health.

This clonotype was seen ten or more times. This chain connects TRBV20-1 to TRBJ2-3; a possible D gene is TRBD1 (6 bases). The CDR3 length is 15 residues. The germline gives CDR1 DFQATT, CDR2 SNEGSKA (reference sequence). V was cut by 8 bases and J by 5 bases, with 23 bases left in between. The CDR3 sequence: CSLIPPGVIRDTQYF. The CDR3, as DNA: TGCAGTCTCATCCCCCCAGGGGTTATTCGAGATACGCAGTATTTT.

This clonotype was counted only a few times. The CDR3 coding sequence is TGTGCCAGCAGCTTAGCCCAGGGCTACTCCTACGAGCAGTACTTC. It encodes CASSLAQGYSYEQYF. The chain couples TRBV7-9 to TRBJ2-7; perhaps TRBD1 as D (5 bases). V was shortened by 0 bases and J by 0 bases, with 9 bases between the two germline ends. This CDR3 comprises 15 residues. Germline V lookup: CDR1 SEHNR, CDR2 FQNEAQ (reference sequence). Filled out from reference TRBV7-9 and TRBJ2-7, the complete variable domain reads DTGVSQNPRHKITKRGQNVTFRCDPISEHNRLYWYRQTLGQGPEFLTYFQNEAQLEKSRLLSDRFSAERPKGSFSTLEIQRTEQGDSAMYLCASSLAQGYSYEQYFGPGTRLTVT.

There are a few counts of this clonotype. The chain links TRBV6-1 to TRBJ1-2; the D is unclear. CDR1 and CDR2 from the germline V gene are MNHNS and SASEGT. The ends were cut back, 0 bases at V and 4 bases at J, with 9 bases in the middle. The CDR3 runs 14 residues. CDR3 amino acids: CASSEAVGSYGYTF. The DNA for the CDR3 is TGTGCCAGCAGTGAAGCAGTTGGGAGCTATGGCTACACCTTC.

This clonotype was seen a handful of times. The V and J genes are TRBV29-1 and TRBJ2-3, with TRBD2 as a possible D gene (5 bases). CDR3 length equals 14 residues. V was cut by 5 bases and J by 2 bases, with 14 bases left in between. Germline V gives CDR1 SQVTM, CDR2 ANQGSEA. The chain's CDR3 is CSVFTRSDTDTQYF. The CDR3 DNA sequence: TGCAGCGTTTTCACTAGGTCTGACACAGATACGCAGTATTTT.

This clonotype is labeled as medium-sized. The J gene is TRBJ2-1, the V gene TRBV6-4; no clear D. Germline-derived CDR1 and CDR2 are MRHNA and SNTAGT. The CDR3 is 15 amino acids. V was pared by 5 bases and J by 7 bases, with 18 bases between. The CDR3 loop is CASSHVPSAPNEQFF. The CDR3 DNA reads as TGTGCCAGCAGTCATGTCCCTTCCGCGCCAAATGAGCAGTTCTTC.

In this sample, this clonotype turned up a few times. CDR3 bases: TGTGCCAGTGGGGATTACTATGGCTACACCTTC. Its translation is CASGDYYGYTF. This chain links TRBV19 with TRBJ1-2; no reliable D call. Trimming took off 8 bases at V and 3 bases at J, with 7 bases between the two ends. CDR3 length: 11 residues. Germline CDR1 reads LNHDA; CDR2 reads SQIVND (reference sequence). Supplemented by reference TRBV19 and TRBJ1-2, the full variable domain reads DGGITQSPKYLFRKEGQNVTLSCEQNLNHDAMYWYRQDPGQGLRLIYYSQIVNDFQKGDIAEGYSVSREKKESFPLTVTSAQKNPTAFYLCASGDYYGYTFGSGTRLTVV.

This clonotype occurred many times. The gene calls are TRBV29-1 and TRBJ2-1, with D unresolved. Germline values: CDR1 SQVTM, CDR2 ANQGSEA. The CDR3 consists of 13 residues. Trimming stripped 4 bases from V and 0 bases from J, with 7 bases between. The CDR3: CSVVLFSYNEQFF. The DNA of the CDR3 is TGCAGCGTTGTCTTGTTCTCCTACAATGAGCAGTTCTTC.

This clonotype was seen repeatedly, ten times or more. V and J are TRBV28 and TRBJ2-5; the D gene is possibly TRBD2 (5 bases). The CDR3 is made up of 16 amino acids. V was cut by 5 bases and J by 3 bases, with 19 bases left in between. Germline CDR1 reads MDHEN; CDR2 reads SYDVKM. CDR3 in amino acids: CASSLREETPKETQYF. DNA of the CDR3: TGTGCCAGCAGTCTCCGGGAAGAAACCCCGAAAGAGACCCAGTACTTC.

The V and J genes are TRBV5-6 and TRBJ1-3, with no clear D. The CDR3 is made up of 13 amino acids. Germline V gene data show CDR1 as SGHDT and CDR2 as YYEEEE. Deletions cut 0 bases from V and 1 base from J, with 2 bases between. The CDR3 reads CASSLGSGNTIYF. The CDR3 DNA sequence: TGTGCCAGCAGCTTGGGGTCTGGAAACACCATATATTTT.

The table lists this clonotype with a few counts. The V gene is TRBV7-8, the J gene TRBJ1-5; no clear D gene. Trimming cost V 2 bases and J 1 base, with 12 bases left between them. Germline V gene data show CDR1 as SGHVS and CDR2 as FQNEAQ. The CDR3 consists of 16 residues. CDR3 in amino acids: CASSLRWRQSNQPQHF. The CDR3 region has the DNA TGTGCCAGCAGCTTACGTTGGCGTCAAAGCAATCAGCCCCAGCATTTT.

This clonotype has ten or more counts. V and J are TRBV15 and TRBJ2-3, with unresolved D. Germline-derived CDR1 and CDR2 are LNHNV and YYDKDF (reference sequence). V dropped 0 bases and J dropped 2 bases, with 0 bases sitting between them. CDR3 length: 12 residues. The CDR3 protein is CATSRDTDTQYF. CDR3 sequence (DNA): TGTGCCACCAGCAGAGACACAGATACGCAGTATTTT. Using reference TRBV15 and TRBJ2-3 for the parts outside the CDR3, the full variable domain is DAMVIQNPRYQVTQFGKPVTLSCSQTLNHNVMYWYQQKSSQAPKLLFHYYDKDFNNEADTPDNFQSRRPNTSFCFLDIRSPGLGDTAMYLCATSRDTDTQYFGPGTRLTVL.

This clonotype is judged medium-sized. V gene TRBV28 combines with J gene TRBJ2-2, with D possibly being TRBD2 (6 bases). V lost 7 bases and J 4 bases, leaving 13 bases between the germline ends. Germline V gives CDR1 MDHEN, CDR2 SYDVKM. CDR3 length: 14 residues. As DNA, the CDR3 is TGTGCCAGCACCTCGGGACTTTTCACCGGGGAGCTGTTTTTT. This gives the protein CASTSGLFTGELFF.

This clonotype was observed a few times. The chain employs TRBV19 and TRBJ2-7; D possibly corresponds to TRBD2 (5 bases). V lost 6 bases, J lost 0 bases, and 12 bases lay in between. Germline lookup yields CDR1 LNHDA and CDR2 SQIVND (reference sequence). This CDR3 is 14 amino acids long. DNA for the CDR3: TGTGCCAGTAGCCCCTCCCGGGGCTCCTACGAGCAGTACTTC. Protein: CASSPSRGSYEQYF.

This clonotype was seen many times. The V and J genes are TRBV12-3 or TRBV12-4 and TRBJ1-1, with a possible D match to TRBD1 (6 bases). The CDR3 runs 15 residues. The germline V and J ends were trimmed by 8 bases and 5 bases, with 21 bases remaining between them. The CDR3 loop reads CASSFGGGVGTEAFF. CDR3 coding DNA: TGTGCCAGCTCCTTCGGGGGGGGCGTTGGGACTGAAGCTTTCTTT.

This clonotype was seen at least ten times. V and J are TRBV4-3 and TRBJ1-1; weak D call: TRBD1 (6 bases). The CDR3 has 19 amino acids. V was cut by 0 bases and J by 0 bases, with 20 bases left in between. CDR1 and CDR2 from the germline V gene are LGHNA and YSLEER. DNA of the CDR3: TGCGCCAGCAGCCAAGATGGTCAGGGGAGAGGCGCAATGAACACTGAAGCTTTCTTT. As protein: CASSQDGQGRGAMNTEAFF.

In this sample, this clonotype turned up many times. The gene calls are TRBV7-9 and TRBJ1-1; 8 nucleotides align to TRBD1. The CDR3 spans 18 residues. Germline V CDR1 and CDR2: SEHNR, FQNEAQ (reference sequence). V was clipped by 4 bases and J by 4 bases; unmatched bases: 17. Here the CDR3 reads CASSSPLPGQAQTTEAFF. The CDR3 nucleotides read TGTGCCAGCAGCTCGCCCCTTCCGGGACAGGCACAGACCACTGAAGCTTTCTTT.